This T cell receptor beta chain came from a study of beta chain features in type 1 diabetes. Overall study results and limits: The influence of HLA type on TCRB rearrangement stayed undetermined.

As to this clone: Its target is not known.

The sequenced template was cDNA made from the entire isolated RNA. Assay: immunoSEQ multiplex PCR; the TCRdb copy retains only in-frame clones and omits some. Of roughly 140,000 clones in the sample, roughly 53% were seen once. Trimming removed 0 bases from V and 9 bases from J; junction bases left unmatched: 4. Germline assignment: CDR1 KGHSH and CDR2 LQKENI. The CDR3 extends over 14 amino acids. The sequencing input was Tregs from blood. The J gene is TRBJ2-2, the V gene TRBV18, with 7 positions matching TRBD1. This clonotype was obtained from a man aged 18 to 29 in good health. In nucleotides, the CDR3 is TGTGCCAGCTCACCACCGACAGGGCTAAGGGAGCTGTTTTTT. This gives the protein CASSPPTGLRELFF.